Shown below are 13 T cell receptor beta chains from a single sample sequenced in a study of T cells in localized non-small cell lung cancer. Produced via immunoSEQ multiplex PCR; TCRdb's table is partial and in-frame only. Counted here are about 40,000 clones, about 86% occurring once; the ten biggest clones make up under 8%. The sample here was peripheral blood mononuclear cells, taken before any cancer treatment. Source of these receptors: a male donor at least 60 years old with stage II lung adenocarcinoma.

The chain recombines TRBV6-1 with TRBJ1-2, with 9 positions matching TRBD1. The CDR3 contains 15 residues. Germline V gene sequence: CDR1 MNHNS, CDR2 SASEGT. Germline trimming cut 10 bases from V and 7 bases from J; bases unmatched to any gene: 16. The CDR3 protein is CATGTGPLSVLGYTF. The CDR3 bases are TGTGCCACCGGGACAGGGCCCCTTTCCGTCCTTGGCTACACCTTC.

This clone was counted a few times. The chain uses TRBV2 and TRBJ1-2; 11 bases match TRBD1. The V gene end was trimmed by 5 bases and the J gene end by 1 base; junction bases not matched to a gene: 3. The germline V gene encodes CDR1 SNHLY and CDR2 FYNNEI. CDR3 size: 15 residues. The chain's CDR3 is CASSTGTGGNYGYTF. The CDR3 region has the DNA TGTGCCAGCAGTACCGGGACAGGGGGTAACTATGGCTACACCTTC.

The genes are TRBV7-3 and TRBJ2-7; TRBD2 might be the D (6 bases). Deletions cut 2 bases from V and 2 bases from J, with 13 bases between. The CDR3 extends over 15 amino acids. The V gene's germline CDR1 is SGHTA and CDR2 FQGTGA. In DNA form, the CDR3 reads TGTGCCAGCAGCTTACTGGCGGGATTTACCTACGAGCAGTACTTC. Its translation is CASSLLAGFTYEQYF.

The chain couples TRBV29-1 to TRBJ2-5, with 9 positions matching TRBD2. V gave up 4 bases and J gave up 2 bases; unmatched junction bases: 2. This CDR3 has 13 amino acids. CDR1 SQVTM and CDR2 ANQGSEA come from the germline V gene. The CDR3, as DNA: TGCAGCGTTGGCGGGAGGGCACAAGAGACCCAGTACTTC. It codes for CSVGGRAQETQYF.

This chain uses TRBV7-2 with TRBJ2-7; TRBD2 is a possible D gene (6 bases). V lost 5 bases, J lost 4 bases, and 18 bases lay in between. This CDR3 is 15 amino acids long. Germline V gene data show CDR1 as SGHTA and CDR2 as FQGNSA. The chain's CDR3 is CASSRDRDSRYEQYF. The CDR3 DNA follows: TGTGCCAGCAGCCGAGACCGGGACTCCCGGTACGAGCAGTACTTC.

The sample holds one count of this clone. J is TRBJ1-1 and V is TRBV28; no reliable D call. Trimming pared 9 bases from V and 0 bases from J, leaving 11 bases between. Germline V CDR1 and CDR2: MDHEN, SYDVKM. The CDR3 has 13 amino acids. The CDR3 nucleotides read TGTGCCAGTGAAGTACTCATGAACACTGAAGCTTTCTTT. This gives the protein CASEVLMNTEAFF.

This chain joins TRBV11-2 and TRBJ1-5; no clear D. Germline V gene lookup returns CDR1 SGHAT and CDR2 FQNNGV. The CDR3 has 14 amino acids. Trimming left V 5 bases short and J 5 bases short, with 13 bases between. Here the CDR3 DNA reads TGTGCCAGCAGCCTGACGGGTCCTCATCAGCCCCAGCATTTT. The encoded protein is CASSLTGPHQPQHF.

In this sample, this clone turned up a few times. The rearrangement uses TRBV19 and TRBJ2-1; D may be TRBD1 or TRBD2 (6 bases each). Germline CDR1 reads LNHDA; CDR2 reads SQIVND (reference sequence). This CDR3 region has 15 residues. V was shortened by 8 bases and J by 1 base, with 15 bases between the two germline ends. CDR3 coding DNA: TGTGCCAGTTCGGGGGCATTTGGGTCCTACAATGAGCAGTTCTTC. Residues: CASSGAFGSYNEQFF.

The V call is TRBV28, the J call TRBJ2-5; tentatively, D is TRBD1 (6 bases). V gave up 7 bases and J gave up 5 bases, with 17 bases separating them. Germline V lookup: CDR1 MDHEN, CDR2 SYDVKM. This CDR3 is 14 amino acids long. CDR3 sequence (DNA): TGTGCCAGCACTCCACAGGGAGTCAGCGAGACCCAGTACTTC. Protein: CASTPQGVSETQYF.

This clone showed up just a few times. The J gene is TRBJ1-1, the V gene TRBV30, with 9 bases fitting TRBD1. This CDR3 is built from 13 residues. The germline gives CDR1 GTSNPN, CDR2 SVGIG (reference sequence). The junction had 8 bases not matched to a gene; V was cut back by 2 bases and J by 10 bases. The CDR3 bases are TGTGCCTGGAGTACCGACAGGGGGAAAGCAGCTTTCTTT. This sequence encodes CAWSTDRGKAAFF.

The chain joins TRBV13 to TRBJ1-4, with 9 bases identical to TRBD1. The ends lost 7 bases at V and 8 bases at J; junction bases unmatched: 11. The CDR3 loop spans 15 amino acids. Germline V CDR1 and CDR2: PRHDT, FYEKMQ (reference sequence). Here the CDR3 reads CASTLAGTGKEKLFF. CDR3 nucleotide sequence: TGTGCCAGCACCTTGGCCGGGACAGGGAAAGAAAAACTGTTTTTT.

This clone was picked up one time. The chain carries TRBV27 and TRBJ2-7; D is undetermined. Trimming left V 3 bases short and J 0 bases short, with 6 bases between. Germline-derived CDR1 and CDR2 are MNHEY and SMNVEV (reference sequence). There are 13 residues in the CDR3. CDR3 sequence reads: CASSFDVSYEQYF. The CDR3 coding sequence is TGTGCCAGCAGTTTTGATGTCTCCTACGAGCAGTACTTC.

This clone turned up a few times. This specimen includes other DNA sequences encoding the same CDR3. V gene TRBV30 combines with J gene TRBJ1-2; the match to TRBD1 covers 7 bases. Trimming removed 5 bases from V and 4 bases from J; junction bases left unmatched: 10. The CDR3 covers 14 residues. Germline V gives CDR1 GTSNPN, CDR2 SVGIG (reference sequence). As DNA, the CDR3 is TGTGCCTGGGAATCTGGGACAGCCTTCTATGGCTACACCTTC. Translated, it gives CAWESGTAFYGYTF. Filled out from reference TRBV30 and TRBJ1-2, the complete variable domain reads SQTIHQWPATLVQPVGSPLSLECTVEGTSNPNLYWYRQAAGRGLQLLFYSVGIGQISSEVPQNLSASRPQDRQFILSSKKLLLSDSGFYLCAWESGTAFYGYTFGSGTRLTVV.